Following are 18 T cell receptor beta chains from one sample sequenced in a study of naive and memory T cell subsets. General observations from the study: Especially in CD8 cells, naive repertoires contained a few larger clonotypes, possibly CD45RA-re-expressing memory cells.

The beta constant-region primer was an equimolar mix of two oligonucleotides covering TRBC1 and TRBC2. The ligated cDNA underwent four PCR rounds using SP2 and nested alpha and beta constant-region primers. TCRdb redid the calling of the UMI-ligation and nested PCR reads with MiXCR, one entry per CDR3 protein. The sample yields approximately 150,000 distinct CDR3 sequences, under 25% seen once. What these receptors recognize is not known. The sample taken for sequencing was naive CD4+ T cells from blood. Every receptor here comes from a human donor in good health.

This sequence joins TRBV7-8 and TRBJ2-3, with 14 bases matching TRBD2. V lost 5 bases to trimming and J lost 4 bases; unmatched junction nucleotides: 5. Germline-derived CDR1 and CDR2 are SGHVS and FQNEAQ. This CDR3 has 16 residues. The CDR3: CASSPGTSGRSDTQYF. The CDR3 nucleotides read TGTGCCAGCAGCCCCGGGACTAGCGGGAGATCAGATACGCAGTATTTT.

The sample holds many counts of this clonotype. V is TRBV9 and J is TRBJ2-1; TRBD2 matches 11 bases. The CDR3 runs to 15 residues. CDR1 and CDR2 (germline): SGDLS, YYNGEE. With V trimmed by 2 bases and J by 3 bases, 1 base remained unmatched. CDR3 loop: CASSVGLADYNEQFF. The CDR3 coding sequence is TGTGCCAGCAGCGTGGGACTAGCGGACTACAATGAGCAGTTCTTC.

Comment on this clonotype: A much larger clone sits a single nucleotide away, making a read error possible. V usage is TRBV18 and J usage is TRBJ2-1; no reliable D call. CDR3 length equals 11 residues. Per germline, CDR1 KGHSH and CDR2 LQKENI. For the CDR3, the DNA is TGTGCCAGCTCACCCAACAATGAGCAGCTCTTC. Protein: CASSPNNEQLF.

The V call is TRBV29-1, the J call TRBJ1-5; TRBD1 is a possible D gene (5 bases). V lost 4 bases and J 3 bases, leaving 10 bases between the germline ends. This CDR3 comprises 13 residues. The germline CDR1 and CDR2 sequences are SQVTM and ANQGSEA. The CDR3 nucleotides are TGCAGCGTTGGTGAGGGACCCAATCAGCCCCAGCATTTT. It translates to CSVGEGPNQPQHF.

The chain joins TRBV6-2 or TRBV6-3 to TRBJ2-7; 9 positions agree with TRBD1. Germline V gene data show CDR1 as MNHEY and CDR2 as SVGEGT. The trim removed 7 bases at V and 6 bases at J, leaving 13 bases unmatched. The CDR3 totals 15 residues. CDR3 bases: TGTGCCAGCACCGACCCGGGACAGGGTTTTCGCGAGCAGTACTTC. Amino acid sequence: CASTDPGQGFREQYF.

This clonotype was seen only a few times. The V and J genes are TRBV9 and TRBJ2-6; 8 nucleotides match TRBD1. With V trimmed by 0 bases and J by 3 bases, 11 bases remained unmatched. CDR3 length equals 19 residues. Germline V gene lookup returns CDR1 SGDLS and CDR2 YYNGEE. The CDR3 DNA sequence: TGTGCCAGCAGCGTAGTAGCAGGGCAGGGGGCAGGTGGGGCCAACGTCCTGACTTTC. Its translation: CASSVVAGQGAGGANVLTF.

The table lists this clonotype with many counts. The chain couples TRBV29-1 to TRBJ2-5; D may be TRBD2 (5 bases). CDR1 is SQVTM and CDR2 is ANQGSEA in the germline V gene. The CDR3 contains 11 residues. V was trimmed by 3 bases and J by 7 bases, leaving 9 bases between them. This CDR3 is CSVDPRGTQYF. CDR3 in DNA: TGCAGCGTTGATCCACGGGGGACCCAGTACTTC.

The chain carries TRBV18 and TRBJ2-4, with 9 bases matching TRBD1. Losses at the gene ends were 5 bases for V and 8 bases for J; bases not matched to a gene: 7. The length of the CDR3 is 14 residues. Germline assignment: CDR1 KGHSH and CDR2 LQKENI. CDR3 loop: CASSLDRGVDIQYF. The CDR3, as DNA: TGTGCCAGCTCATTGGACAGGGGAGTGGACATTCAGTACTTC.

This clonotype was seen at least ten times. The J gene is TRBJ2-5, the V gene TRBV20-1; D is possibly TRBD1 (6 bases). Trimming cost V 3 bases and J 7 bases, with 12 bases left between them. CDR1 and CDR2 (germline): DFQATT, SNEGSKA (reference sequence). This CDR3 spans 12 amino acids. The CDR3 DNA is TGCAGTGCTAGTCCAGGGGTCAGGACCCAGTACTTC. Protein sequence: CSASPGVRTQYF.

V is TRBV7-2 and J is TRBJ2-5; 8 nucleotides align to TRBD2. J was trimmed by 4 bases and V by 5 bases; bases with no gene match: 6. Germline V gene sequence: CDR1 SGHTA, CDR2 FQGNSA. The CDR3 has 14 residues. CDR3: CASSLGGTRETQYF. The DNA for the CDR3 is TGTGCCAGCAGCCTAGGGGGGACTAGAGAGACCCAGTACTTC.

There are a few counts of this clonotype. This sequence joins TRBV12-3 or TRBV12-4 and TRBJ1-5, with D unresolved. CDR3 length: 15 residues. With 2 bases removed from V and 2 bases from J, the gap between germline ends came to 10 bases. CDR3 nucleotides: TGTGCCAGCAGTTTAAGAGGGATCGGCAATCAGCCCCAGCATTTT. This translates into CASSLRGIGNQPQHF.

The chain employs TRBV28 and TRBJ1-5, with D possibly being TRBD1 (6 bases). The V gene lost 7 bases and the J gene lost 2 bases, with 21 bases spanning the gap. CDR1 is MDHEN and CDR2 is SYDVKM in the germline V gene. The CDR3 is made up of 17 amino acids. The CDR3 loop is CASITVRGLEGNQPQHF. CDR3 nucleotide sequence: TGTGCCAGCATTACTGTGCGGGGGCTTGAGGGCAATCAGCCCCAGCATTTT.

The chain couples TRBV6-2 or TRBV6-3 to TRBJ2-1; D possibly uses TRBD1 or TRBD2 (5 bases each). The ends were cut back, 4 bases at V and 3 bases at J, with 13 bases in the middle. Germline-derived CDR1 and CDR2 are MNHEY and SVGEGT. The length of the CDR3 is 15 residues. The CDR3: CASSSGTDYYNEQFF. The CDR3 DNA sequence: TGTGCCAGCAGTTCGGGGACGGATTACTACAATGAGCAGTTCTTC.

This clonotype showed up just a few times. The chain uses TRBV28 and TRBJ2-1, with 9 bases that match TRBD1. Trimming cost V 7 bases and J 0 bases; bases outside gene matches: 1. CDR3 length: 14 residues. Germline CDR1 and CDR2: MDHEN and SYDVKM. CDR3 sequence (DNA): TGTGCCAGCAAGACAGGGGGCTCCTACAATGAGCAGTTCTTC. Translation gives CASKTGGSYNEQFF.

The chain joins TRBV28 to TRBJ1-1, with a tentative D call TRBD1 (6 bases). Trimming pared 2 bases from V and 2 bases from J, leaving 15 bases between. CDR1 is MDHEN, CDR2 SYDVKM, per germline. This CDR3 is built from 16 residues. The CDR3 loop is CASSLPIDRRNTEAFF. CDR3 nucleotides: TGTGCCAGCAGTTTACCCATAGACAGGAGAAACACTGAAGCTTTCTTT.

This clonotype has more than one count but fewer than ten. The V gene is TRBV5-1, the J gene TRBJ2-1; 9 bases line up with TRBD1. Germline trimming cut 4 bases from V and 7 bases from J; bases unmatched to any gene: 12. Germline lookup yields CDR1 SGHRS and CDR2 YFSETQ. The CDR3 covers 16 residues. In nucleotides, the CDR3 is TGCGCCAGCAGCGCAGCCGGGACAGGGTGGTGGAATGAGCAGTTCTTC. It is translated as CASSAAGTGWWNEQFF.

V usage is TRBV19 and J usage is TRBJ2-1; D is possibly TRBD2 (7 bases). CDR1 and CDR2 from the germline V gene are LNHDA and SQIVND (reference sequence). The V end lost 8 bases, the J end lost 4 bases, and 12 bases lay between the germline ends. CDR3 length: 13 amino acids. The DNA of the CDR3 is TGTGCCAGTGAGGGGGGAGGGTACAATGAGCAGTTCTTC. Encoded protein: CASEGGGYNEQFF.

This chain links TRBV5-6 with TRBJ2-1; 9 bases line up with TRBD2. J was trimmed by 4 bases and V by 0 bases; bases with no gene match: 5. The CDR3 runs 16 residues. CDR1 SGHDT and CDR2 YYEEEE come from the germline V gene. CDR3 bases: TGTGCCAGCAGCTTGGAGGCTAGCGGGGATTACAATGAGCAGTTCTTC. Translation gives CASSLEASGDYNEQFF. Using reference TRBV5-6 and TRBJ2-1 for the parts outside the CDR3, the full variable domain is DAGVTQSPTHLIKTRGQQVTLRCSPKSGHDTVSWYQQALGQGPQFIFQYYEEEERQRGNFPDRFSGHQFPNYSSELNVNALLLGDSALYLCASSLEASGDYNEQFFGPGTRLTVL.